The 21 T cell receptor beta chains below come from one sample, sequenced in a study of CD8 T cells in ankylosing spondylitis. TCRdb itself ran the 5' RACE reads through MiXCR, one entry per CDR3 protein. The sample yields hundreds of thousands of distinct CDR3 sequences, around 7.8% seen once. The specimen was blood, either unsorted or a sorted T cell fraction (not recorded which). These receptor sequences come from a male donor with ankylosing spondylitis or in good health (not recorded which).

In this sample, this clonotype turned up a few times. V gene TRBV20-1 combines with J gene TRBJ2-7, with 13 bases fitting TRBD2. The CDR3 contains 17 residues. Trimming removed 0 bases from V and 3 bases from J; junction bases left unmatched: 8. Germline V gives CDR1 DFQATT, CDR2 SNEGSKA (reference sequence). The CDR3 is CSARDPTSGGPVYEQYF. The CDR3 DNA sequence: TGCAGTGCTAGAGACCCGACTAGCGGGGGGCCCGTCTACGAGCAGTACTTC.

The chain links TRBV12-3 or TRBV12-4 to TRBJ2-7; 7 bases map to TRBD1. This CDR3 comprises 15 residues. V shed 8 bases, J shed 6 bases, and the junction held 16 bases outside the gene matches. CDR3 DNA sequence: TGTGCCAGCCTGGGGGCTAGGGGGCGAATTGGCGAGCAGTACTTC. Translating gives CASLGARGRIGEQYF.

This clonotype was observed at least ten times. The chain carries TRBV20-1 and TRBJ2-3; a possible D gene is TRBD2 (6 bases). Germline V gene sequence: CDR1 DFQATT, CDR2 SNEGSKA (reference sequence). V shed 0 bases and J shed 0 bases, with 7 bases lying between them. The CDR3 consists of 14 residues. The CDR3 protein is CSAREGGSTDTQYF. As DNA, the CDR3 is TGCAGTGCTAGAGAAGGAGGGAGCACAGATACGCAGTATTTT.

Only a few counts were recorded for this clonotype. The chain has TRBV11-2 and TRBJ2-3, with 12 bases identical to TRBD2. The V segment lost 4 bases and the J segment 1 base; nucleotides outside the gene matches: 12. The length of the CDR3 is 19 residues. Germline V lookup: CDR1 SGHAT, CDR2 FQNNGV. Here the CDR3 reads CASSSSLAGGLLGTDTQYF. The CDR3, as DNA: TGTGCCAGCAGCTCCAGTCTAGCGGGGGGGCTGTTAGGCACAGATACGCAGTATTTT.

The chain has TRBV7-3 and TRBJ1-2; 9 bases are shared with TRBD1. This CDR3 region has 16 residues. V shed 4 bases, J shed 0 bases, and the junction held 6 bases outside the gene matches. The germline V gene has CDR1 SGHTA and CDR2 FQGTGA. CDR3 residues: CASSSAGTGTNYGYTF. CDR3 bases: TGTGCCAGCAGCTCCGCCGGGACAGGGACTAACTATGGCTACACCTTC. Drawing the rest from reference TRBV7-3 and TRBJ1-2, the complete variable domain is GAGVSQTPSNKVTEKGKYVELRCDPISGHTALYWYRQSLGQGPEFLIYFQGTGAADDSGLPNDRFFAVRPEGSVSTLKIQRTERGDSAVYLCASSSAGTGTNYGYTFGSGTRLTVV.

This clonotype was seen ten or more times. CDR3 bases: TGTGCCAGCAGTCAAGGGGCGGCCGGGGAGCTGTTTTTT. This sequence encodes CASSQGAAGELFF. The rearrangement uses TRBV12-3 or TRBV12-4 and TRBJ2-2, with D maybe TRBD1 (5 bases). V lost 5 bases and J lost 6, with 10 bases in between. CDR3 size: 13 residues.

This clonotype has a count of ten or more. The chain employs TRBV6-1 and TRBJ2-1, with a tentative D call TRBD2 (6 bases). V shed 6 bases and J shed 2 bases, with 17 bases lying between them. Germline loops: CDR1 MNHNS, CDR2 SASEGT. This CDR3 comprises 16 residues. The CDR3 sequence is CASSRVPGVTYNEQFF. The DNA for the CDR3 is TGTGCCAGCAGCCGCGTCCCGGGGGTAACCTACAATGAGCAGTTCTTC.

This clonotype appeared many times. This chain connects TRBV18 to TRBJ1-2, with 8 bases fitting TRBD1. V lost 3 bases to trimming and J lost 8 bases; unmatched junction nucleotides: 11. The CDR3 consists of 15 residues. The germline V gene has CDR1 KGHSH and CDR2 LQKENI. This CDR3 is CASSPTGDKGGGYTF. The CDR3 bases are TGTGCCAGCTCACCGACAGGGGATAAGGGCGGCGGCTACACCTTC.

At least ten counts were recorded for this clonotype. The chain has TRBV12-3 or TRBV12-4 and TRBJ1-2; weak D call: TRBD1 (5 bases). The CDR3 covers 12 residues. V was pared by 8 bases and J by 4 bases, with 11 bases between. CDR3 nucleotides: TGTGCCAGCGGCCCCGGGGGCTATGGCTACACCTTC. Amino acids: CASGPGGYGYTF.

In this sample, this clonotype turned up a few times. The genes are TRBV5-1 and TRBJ2-1, with 9 bases that match TRBD2. Germline CDR1 SGHRS, CDR2 YFSETQ. With V trimmed by 0 bases and J by 5 bases, 6 bases remained unmatched. The CDR3 length is 16 residues. The CDR3 is CASSLVAGGPHNEQFF. The CDR3 nucleotides read TGCGCCAGCAGCTTGGTTGCGGGAGGGCCCCACAATGAGCAGTTCTTC.

This clonotype was detected ten times or more. V is TRBV4-3 and J is TRBJ2-7, with a possible D match to TRBD1 (5 bases). V lost 3 bases to trimming and J lost 4 bases, with 16 bases between them. The CDR3 covers 15 residues. Germline V gene data show CDR1 as LGHNA and CDR2 as YSLEER. This CDR3 reads CASSHNPTRDYEQYF. The CDR3 nucleotides read TGCGCCAGCAGCCACAACCCCACCAGGGATTACGAGCAGTACTTC.

A few counts support this clonotype. The chain uses TRBV19 and TRBJ1-5, with D possibly matching TRBD1 (5 bases). There are 14 residues in the CDR3. Germline CDR1 and CDR2: LNHDA and SQIVND (reference sequence). The V gene lost 3 bases and the J gene lost 7 bases, with 13 bases spanning the gap. Written as DNA, the CDR3 is TGTGCCAGTAGTATCGCGGCAGGGAGGCAGCCCCAGCATTTT. Translated, it gives CASSIAAGRQPQHF.

This clonotype has at least ten counts. The rearrangement uses TRBV15 and TRBJ2-2; D is unresolved. CDR3 length: 16 residues. Germline V CDR1 and CDR2: LNHNV, YYDKDF (reference sequence). V was shortened by 3 bases and J by 2 bases, with 13 bases between the two germline ends. Here the CDR3 DNA reads TGTGCCACCAGCAGTGGAAGCAGGCCCAACACCGGGGAGCTGTTTTTT. The encoded protein is CATSSGSRPNTGELFF. The full variable domain, rest sourced from reference TRBV15 and TRBJ2-2, is DAMVIQNPRYQVTQFGKPVTLSCSQTLNHNVMYWYQQKSSQAPKLLFHYYDKDFNNEADTPDNFQSRRPNTSFCFLDIRSPGLGDTAMYLCATSSGSRPNTGELFFGEGSRLTVL.

This clonotype was recorded many times. The chain joins TRBV29-1 to TRBJ2-2, with D unresolved. The germline V gene encodes CDR1 SQVTM and CDR2 ANQGSEA. This CDR3 has 13 residues. Trimming pared 0 bases from V and 2 bases from J, leaving 4 bases between. CDR3 loop: CSVEERNTGELFF. The CDR3 DNA reads as TGCAGCGTTGAAGAGCGCAACACCGGGGAGCTGTTTTTT.

This clonotype was seen repeatedly, ten times or more. The chain uses TRBV20-1 and TRBJ2-1; D possibly corresponds to TRBD2 (6 bases). V was shortened by 5 bases and J by 8 bases, with 10 bases between the two germline ends. This CDR3 has 11 residues. CDR1 and CDR2 (germline): DFQATT, SNEGSKA (reference sequence). The CDR3 spells CSAPRGDEQFF. In DNA form, the CDR3 reads TGCAGTGCTCCCCGCGGGGATGAGCAGTTCTTC.

This clonotype was picked up a small number of times. V is TRBV20-1 and J is TRBJ2-4; 13 bases match TRBD2. Germline-derived CDR1 and CDR2 are DFQATT and SNEGSKA (reference sequence). The V and J ends lost 5 bases and 6 bases, in that order; junction bases with no gene match: 4. The CDR3 runs 14 residues. Here the CDR3 DNA reads TGCAGTGCTCCGGGACTAGCGGGATTAAACATTCAGTACTTC. Amino acids: CSAPGLAGLNIQYF.

This clonotype showed up many times. This chain uses TRBV7-2 with TRBJ2-4, with D possibly called TRBD1 or TRBD2 (5 bases each). V was shortened by 6 bases and J by 0 bases, with 9 bases between the two germline ends. CDR1 and CDR2 from the germline V gene are SGHTA and FQGNSA. The CDR3 extends over 14 amino acids. The CDR3 nucleotides read TGTGCCAGCAGACAGGAGGTAGCCAAAAACATTCAGTACTTC. Protein product: CASRQEVAKNIQYF.

The sample holds many counts of this clonotype. V usage is TRBV10-3 and J usage is TRBJ1-1; D gene uncertain. Trimming took 1 base from V and 1 from J, leaving 10 bases between them. This CDR3 is 15 amino acids long. CDR1 and CDR2 from the germline V gene are ENHRY and SYGVKD. CDR3 sequence: CAISEFPTSNTEAFF. As DNA, the CDR3 is TGTGCCATCAGTGAGTTTCCGACATCGAACACTGAAGCTTTCTTT.

As regards this clonotype: A much more abundant neighbour one base away suggests this may be a read error. This chain joins TRBV6-1 and TRBJ2-7; a weak D match, TRBD1 (5 bases). Per the germline V gene, CDR1 is MNHNS and CDR2 is SASEGT. V lost 3 bases and J 0 bases, leaving 9 bases between the germline ends. The CDR3 is 14 amino acids. CDR3 region: CASSDLDTSYEQYF. The CDR3 DNA reads as TGTGCCAGCAGTGATCTGGACACCTCCTACGAGCAGTACTTC.

V gene TRBV7-2 combines with J gene TRBJ2-1; TRBD2 matches 7 bases. This CDR3 has 16 amino acids. V lost 6 bases and J lost 7; bases outside the gene matches: 15. The V gene's germline CDR1 is SGHTA and CDR2 FQGNSA. Here the CDR3 DNA reads TGTGCCAGCAGTCCCCTCAGCGGGGCCCCGGGGAATGAGCAGTTCTTC. Protein sequence: CASSPLSGAPGNEQFF.

This clonotype was found many times. The chain joins TRBV7-6 to TRBJ1-4, with TRBD1 identical over 7 bases. V dropped 2 bases and J dropped 6; count of bases not matched to a gene: 6. The length of the CDR3 is 15 residues. Germline V gene lookup returns CDR1 SGHVS and CDR2 FNYEAQ. This CDR3 reads CASSLWSGGDEKLFF. In nucleotides, the CDR3 is TGTGCCAGCAGCTTATGGTCAGGGGGGGATGAAAAACTGTTTTTT.